This T cell receptor (beta chain) was identified in a study of blood T cell repertoires in COVID-19. Study-wide context: PBMCs, B-cell-depleted T cells, or T cells were the source of the cDNA or gDNA that made up the material.

Trimming took 0 bases from V and 4 from J; bases not matched to a gene: 5. The CDR3 totals 15 residues. The V gene's germline CDR1 is KGHSH and CDR2 LQKENI. Either two negative PCRs, clearance, or symptom resolution qualified Cohort 3 donors as recovered. As originally analysed: Using reference gene primer amplification, nucleated cell counts were estimated. Method: immunoSEQ multiplex PCR; TCRdb's copy keeps in-frame clones and lacks some. That table gives V, J and clone size, and the DNA gave D and trimming. The profile covers roughly 150,000 clones, with more than 75% appearing a single time and roughly 6% taken by the ten largest.

This chain links TRBV18 with TRBJ1-2, with 7 bases that match TRBD1. This receptor was obtained from a man aged 35-49 years who had recovered from COVID-19. Sequencing input: PBMCs or T cells enriched from blood (not recorded which). The CDR3 loop is CASSPPQQGTYGYTF. The DNA of the CDR3 is TGTGCCAGCTCACCACCTCAACAGGGGACCTATGGCTACACCTTC.